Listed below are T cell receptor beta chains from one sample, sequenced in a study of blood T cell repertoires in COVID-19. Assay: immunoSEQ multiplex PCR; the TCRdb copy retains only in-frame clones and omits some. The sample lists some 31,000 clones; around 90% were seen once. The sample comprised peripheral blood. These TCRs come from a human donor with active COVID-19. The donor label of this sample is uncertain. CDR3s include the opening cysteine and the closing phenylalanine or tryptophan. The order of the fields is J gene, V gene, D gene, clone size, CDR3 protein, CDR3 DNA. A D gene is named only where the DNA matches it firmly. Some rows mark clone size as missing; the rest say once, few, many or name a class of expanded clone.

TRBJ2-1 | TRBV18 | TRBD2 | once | CASSSLGTSGTSYNEQFF | TGTGCCAGCTCATCGCTAGGGACTAGCGGGACTTCTTACAATGAGCAGTTCTTC
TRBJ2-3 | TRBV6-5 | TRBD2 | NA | CASSSGTSGGADTQYF | TGTGCCAGCAGTTCCGGGACTAGCGGGGGGGCAGATACGCAGTATTTT
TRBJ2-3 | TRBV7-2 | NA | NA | CASTLSRGIDTQYF | TGTGCCAGCACCTTATCCCGGGGGATAGATACGCAGTATTTT
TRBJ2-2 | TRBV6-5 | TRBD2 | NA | CASSYGAGGYSGELFF | TGTGCCAGCAGTTACGGAGCGGGGGGGTACAGCGGGGAGCTGTTTTTT
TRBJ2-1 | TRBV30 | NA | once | CAWRSGQEGNEQFF | TGTGCCTGGAGATCAGGGCAGGAGGGGAATGAGCAGTTCTTC
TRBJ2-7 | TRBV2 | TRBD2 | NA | CASRPTSGYEQYF | TGTGCCAGCAGACCGACTAGCGGCTACGAGCAGTACTTC
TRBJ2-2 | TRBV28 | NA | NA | CASSLSLRAGELFF | NA
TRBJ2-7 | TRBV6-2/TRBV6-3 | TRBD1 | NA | CASSYPTTGKVSYEQYF | TGTGCCAGCAGTTACCCCACGACAGGGAAGGTGTCCTACGAGCAGTACTTC
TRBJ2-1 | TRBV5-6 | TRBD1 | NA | CASSLEGDRGNEQFF | TGTGCCAGCAGCTTGGAAGGGGACAGGGGTAATGAGCAGTTCTTC
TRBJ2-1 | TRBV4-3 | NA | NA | CASSQDQAQYNEQFF | TGCGCCAGCAGCCAAGATCAGGCACAGTACAATGAGCAGTTCTTC
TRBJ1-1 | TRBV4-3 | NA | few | CASRVGARMNTEAFF | TGCGCCAGCAGAGTAGGGGCACGTATGAACACTGAAGCTTTCTTT
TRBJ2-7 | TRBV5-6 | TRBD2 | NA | CASSQPPGLAGVEQYF | TGTGCCAGCAGTCAACCCCCGGGACTAGCGGGAGTCGAGCAGTACTTC
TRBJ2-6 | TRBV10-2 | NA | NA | CASSEAGYSGANVLTF | TGCGCCAGCAGTGAGGCAGGGTACTCTGGGGCCAACGTCCTGACTTTC
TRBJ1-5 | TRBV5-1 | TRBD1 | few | CASSLGTGSSNQPQHF | TGCGCCAGCAGCTTGGGGACAGGGAGTAGCAATCAGCCCCAGCATTTT
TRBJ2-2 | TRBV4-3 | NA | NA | CASSQERGSGELFF | TGCGCCAGCAGCCAAGAAAGGGGATCGGGGGAGCTGTTTTTT
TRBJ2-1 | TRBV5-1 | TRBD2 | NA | CASSLDGGAYNEQFF | TGCGCCAGCAGCTTGGACGGGGGGGCCTACAATGAGCAGTTCTTC
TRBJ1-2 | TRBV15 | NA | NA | CATSRDLGGSAGYTF | TGTGCCACCAGCAGAGATCTCGGGGGATCGGCTGGCTACACCTTC
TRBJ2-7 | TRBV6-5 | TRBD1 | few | CASSYSTGGEQYF | TGTGCCAGCAGTTACTCAACAGGGGGCGAGCAGTACTTC
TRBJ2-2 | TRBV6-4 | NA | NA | CASSETGINLNTGELFF | TGTGCCAGCAGTGAAACAGGAATTAACCTGAACACCGGGGAGCTGTTTTTT
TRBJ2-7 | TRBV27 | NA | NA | CASSLGLEGVPSEQYF | TGTGCCAGCAGTTTAGGGCTAGAAGGGGTACCTAGCGAGCAGTACTTC
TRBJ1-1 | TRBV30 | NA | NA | CAWSVGTGNTEAFF | TGTGCCTGGAGTGTGGGAACAGGGAACACTGAAGCTTTCTTT
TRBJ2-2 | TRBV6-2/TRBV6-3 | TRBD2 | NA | CASSQTSGGPNTGELFF | TGTGCCAGCAGTCAGACTAGCGGGGGGCCGAACACCGGGGAGCTGTTTTTT
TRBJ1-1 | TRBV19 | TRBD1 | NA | CASRGQATEAFF | TGTGCCAGTAGAGGACAGGCCACTGAAGCTTTCTTT
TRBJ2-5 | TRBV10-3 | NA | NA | CAISDHSGKETQYF | TGTGCCATCAGTGATCATTCGGGAAAAGAGACCCAGTACTTC
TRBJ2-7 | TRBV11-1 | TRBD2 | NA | CASSLTSGATYEQYF | TGTGCCAGCAGCCTAACTAGCGGGGCCACCTACGAGCAGTACTTC
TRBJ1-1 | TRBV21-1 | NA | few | CASSKKGGRENTEAFF | TGTGCCAGCAGCAAAAAAGGGGGCCGGGAAAACACTGAAGCTTTCTTT
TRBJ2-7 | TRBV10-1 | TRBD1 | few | CASSRDRAYEQYF | TGCGCCAGCAGCCGGGACAGAGCTTACGAGCAGTACTTC